The clone carrying this T cell receptor beta chain has just one count. CDR1 and CDR2 (germline): LGHNA, YSLEER. The CDR3 consists of 18 residues. The V gene lost 4 bases and the J gene lost 1 base, with 22 bases spanning the gap. The sample originates from a study of blood T cell repertoires in COVID-19. Source study methods: Estimates of nucleated cell counts were drawn from the amplification of reference gene primers. Here immunoSEQ multiplex PCR was the method, and the copy in TCRdb shows in-frame clones only, minus some. That table gives V, J and clone size, and the DNA gave D and trimming. The sample has over 200,000 clones, 88% seen once.

This clonotype was obtained from an older woman with acute or convalescent COVID-19. The sequenced sample was peripheral blood. The chain links TRBV4-3 to TRBJ1-2, with a possible D match to TRBD1 (6 bases). CDR3 region: CASSPSASGQPVNYGYTF. CDR3 nucleotides: TGCGCCAGCAGCCCTTCCGCCAGTGGACAGCCTGTTAACTATGGCTACACCTTC.